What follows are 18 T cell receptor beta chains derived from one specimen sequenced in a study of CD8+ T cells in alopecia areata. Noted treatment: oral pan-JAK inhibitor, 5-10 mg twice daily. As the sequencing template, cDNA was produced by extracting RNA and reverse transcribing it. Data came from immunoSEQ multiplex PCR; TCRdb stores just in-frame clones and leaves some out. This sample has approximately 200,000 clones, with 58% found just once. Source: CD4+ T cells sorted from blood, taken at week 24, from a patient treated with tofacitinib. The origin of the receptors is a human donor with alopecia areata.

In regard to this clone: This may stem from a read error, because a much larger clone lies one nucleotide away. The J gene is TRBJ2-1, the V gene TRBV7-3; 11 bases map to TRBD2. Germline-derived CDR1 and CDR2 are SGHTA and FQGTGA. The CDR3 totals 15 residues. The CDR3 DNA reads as TGTGCCAGCAGCCTCGGGACTAGCGGCTACAATGGGCAGTTCTTC. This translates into CASSLGTSGYNGQFF.

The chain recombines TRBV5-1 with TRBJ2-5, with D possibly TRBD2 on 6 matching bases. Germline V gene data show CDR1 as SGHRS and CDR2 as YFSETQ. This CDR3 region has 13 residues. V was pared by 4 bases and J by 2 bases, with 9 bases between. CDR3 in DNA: TGCGCCAGCAGCGGCGGGATGCAAGAGACCCAGTACTTC. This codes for CASSGGMQETQYF.

The DNA for the CDR3 is TGCGCCAGCAGCATGGAATTACGCTTAGAGCAGTACTTC. Protein: CASSMELRLEQYF. V gene TRBV5-1 combines with J gene TRBJ2-7, with D unclear. From germline, CDR1 is SGHRS and CDR2 YFSETQ. This CDR3 has 13 amino acids. Trimming took off 4 bases at V and 7 bases at J, with 15 bases between the two ends. Full variable domain (outside the CDR3, taken from reference TRBV5-1 and TRBJ2-7): KAGVTQTPRYLIKTRGQQVTLSCSPISGHRSVSWYQQTPGQGLQFLFEYFSETQRNKGNFPGRFSGRQFSNSRSEMNVSTLELGDSALYLCASSMELRLEQYFGPGTRLTVT.

Here the CDR3 DNA reads TGTGCCAGCAGCCAGCCAGGACAGAAGGGCGATCAGCCCCAGCATTTT. Translation gives CASSQPGQKGDQPQHF. This chain joins TRBV4-2 and TRBJ1-5, with a possible D match to TRBD1 (6 bases). The germline V and J ends were trimmed by 3 bases and 5 bases, with 17 bases remaining between them. This CDR3 spans 16 amino acids. Germline assignment: CDR1 LGHNA and CDR2 YNFKEQ.

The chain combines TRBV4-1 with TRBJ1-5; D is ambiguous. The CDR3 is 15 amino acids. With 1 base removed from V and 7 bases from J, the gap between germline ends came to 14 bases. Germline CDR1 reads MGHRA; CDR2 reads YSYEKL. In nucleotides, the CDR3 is TGCGCCAGCAGCCAAGCTAGGGCAGGTTCCCAGCCCCAGCATTTT. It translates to CASSQARAGSQPQHF.

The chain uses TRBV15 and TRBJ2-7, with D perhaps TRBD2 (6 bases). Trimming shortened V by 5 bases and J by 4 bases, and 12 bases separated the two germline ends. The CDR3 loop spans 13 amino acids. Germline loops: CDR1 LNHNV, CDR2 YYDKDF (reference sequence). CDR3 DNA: TGTGCCACCAGCGGGGGGACGCTATACGAGCAGTACTTC. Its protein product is CATSGGTLYEQYF.

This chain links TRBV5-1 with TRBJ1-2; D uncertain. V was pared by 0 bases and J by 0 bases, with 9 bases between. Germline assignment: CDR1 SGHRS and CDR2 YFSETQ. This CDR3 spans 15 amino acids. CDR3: CASSLGFKPNYGYTF. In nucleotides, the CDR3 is TGCGCCAGCAGCTTGGGTTTCAAACCTAACTATGGCTACACCTTC.

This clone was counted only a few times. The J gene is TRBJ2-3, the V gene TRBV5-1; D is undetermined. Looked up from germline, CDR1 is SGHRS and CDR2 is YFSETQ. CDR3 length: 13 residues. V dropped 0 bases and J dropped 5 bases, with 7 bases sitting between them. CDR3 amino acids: CASSLAYRDTQYF. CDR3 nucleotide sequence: TGCGCCAGCAGCTTGGCCTACAGAGATACGCAGTATTTT. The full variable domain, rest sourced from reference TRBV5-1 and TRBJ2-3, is KAGVTQTPRYLIKTRGQQVTLSCSPISGHRSVSWYQQTPGQGLQFLFEYFSETQRNKGNFPGRFSGRQFSNSRSEMNVSTLELGDSALYLCASSLAYRDTQYFGPGTRLTVL.

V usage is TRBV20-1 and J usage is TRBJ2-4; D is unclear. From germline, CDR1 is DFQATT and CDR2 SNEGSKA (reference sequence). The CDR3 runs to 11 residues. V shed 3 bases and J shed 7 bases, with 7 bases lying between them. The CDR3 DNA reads TGCAGTGCTAGCCGCGAGAACATTCAGTACTTC. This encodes CSASRENIQYF.

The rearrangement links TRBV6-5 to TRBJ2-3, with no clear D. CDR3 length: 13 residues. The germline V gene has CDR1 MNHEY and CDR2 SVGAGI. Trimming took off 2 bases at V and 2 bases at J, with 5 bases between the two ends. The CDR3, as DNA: TGTGCCAGCAGTTACCAAAACACAGATACGCAGTATTTT. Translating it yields CASSYQNTDTQYF.

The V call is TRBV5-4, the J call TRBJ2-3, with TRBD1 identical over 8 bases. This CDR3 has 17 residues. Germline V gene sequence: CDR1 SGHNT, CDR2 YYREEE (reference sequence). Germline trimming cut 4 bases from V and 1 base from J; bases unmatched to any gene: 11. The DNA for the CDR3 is TGTGCCAGCAGCACGGGTCGGGCAGGGGGCGGCACAGATACGCAGTATTTT. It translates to CASSTGRAGGGTDTQYF. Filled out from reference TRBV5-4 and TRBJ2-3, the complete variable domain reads ETGVTQSPTHLIKTRGQQVTLRCSSQSGHNTVSWYQQALGQGPQFIFQYYREEENGRGNFPPRFSGLQFPNYSSELNVNALELDDSALYLCASSTGRAGGGTDTQYFGPGTRLTVL.

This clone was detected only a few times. CDR3: CASSRTSGRPNEQFF. Here the CDR3 DNA reads TGTGCCAGCAGTCGGACTAGCGGGAGGCCCAATGAGCAGTTCTTC. The rearrangement links TRBV28 to TRBJ2-1; 14 bases are shared with TRBD2. CDR1 and CDR2 (germline): MDHEN, SYDVKM. Trimming took 5 bases from V and 6 from J; bases not matched to a gene: 3. The CDR3 totals 15 residues.

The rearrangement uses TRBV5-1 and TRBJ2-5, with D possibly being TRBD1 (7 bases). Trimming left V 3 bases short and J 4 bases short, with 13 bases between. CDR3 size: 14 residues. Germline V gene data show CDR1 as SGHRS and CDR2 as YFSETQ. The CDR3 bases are TGCGCCAGCAGCTGGGACAGAGCGGGAGAGACCCAGTACTTC. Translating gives CASSWDRAGETQYF.

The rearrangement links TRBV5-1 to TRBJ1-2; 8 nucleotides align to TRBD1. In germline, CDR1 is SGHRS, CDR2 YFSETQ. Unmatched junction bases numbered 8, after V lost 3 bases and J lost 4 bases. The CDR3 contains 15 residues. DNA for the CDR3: TGCGCCAGCAGCTCCACGACAGGGGCGCCCTATGGCTACACCTTC. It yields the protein CASSSTTGAPYGYTF.

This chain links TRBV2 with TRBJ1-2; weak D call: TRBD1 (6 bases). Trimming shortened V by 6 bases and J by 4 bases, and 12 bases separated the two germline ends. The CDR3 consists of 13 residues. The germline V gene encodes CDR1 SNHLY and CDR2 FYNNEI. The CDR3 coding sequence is TGTGCCAGCAGGATTAGACAGGTCTATGGCTACACCTTC. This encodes CASRIRQVYGYTF.

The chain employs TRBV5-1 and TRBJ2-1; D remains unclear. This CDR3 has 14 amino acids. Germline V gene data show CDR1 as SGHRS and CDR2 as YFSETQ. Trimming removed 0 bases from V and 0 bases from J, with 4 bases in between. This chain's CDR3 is CASSLENSYNEQFF. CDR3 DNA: TGCGCCAGCAGCTTGGAAAACTCCTACAATGAGCAGTTCTTC.

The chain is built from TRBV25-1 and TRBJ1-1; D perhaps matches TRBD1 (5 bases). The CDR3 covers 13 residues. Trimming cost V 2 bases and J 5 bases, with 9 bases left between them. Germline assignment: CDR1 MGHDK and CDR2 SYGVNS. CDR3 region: CASSEQGRTEAFF. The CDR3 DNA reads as TGTGCCAGCAGTGAACAGGGTAGGACTGAAGCTTTCTTT.

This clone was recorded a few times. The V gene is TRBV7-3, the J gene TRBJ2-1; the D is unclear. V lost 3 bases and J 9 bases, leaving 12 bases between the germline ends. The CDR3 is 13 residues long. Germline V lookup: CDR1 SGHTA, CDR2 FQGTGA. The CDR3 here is CASSFGRDGEQFF. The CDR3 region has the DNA TGTGCCAGCAGCTTCGGCCGTGATGGTGAGCAGTTCTTC.